The clone carrying this T cell receptor beta chain was recorded a few times. Its target is unknown. This entry comes from a study of T cells in Graves' hyperthyroidism and ophthalmopathy. Overall study findings and caveats: The authors' 13 V-J model separated ophthalmopathy from stable hyperthyroidism.

Per the germline V gene, CDR1 is MNHEY and CDR2 is SMNVEV (reference sequence). J gave up 8 bases and V 3 bases, and 6 bases lay outside the gene matches. CDR3 length: 13 residues. Those with hyperthyroidism were 18 to 65 years old, newly diagnosed, and ill for under 2 months. Exclusion followed for patients with uncontrolled infection, other autoimmune disease, pregnancy or lactation. When hyperthyroidism was first diagnosed, the blood sample was taken, preceding any ophthalmopathy symptoms. The CDR3 regions of TCR beta were amplified from RNA transcripts. With the HTBI primer set, the TCR CDR3 went through a first round of RT-PCR. A single record per CDR3 protein comes from TCRdb applying MiXCR to the multiplex PCR reads. The sample has approximately 150,000 distinct CDR3 sequences, approximately 9% seen once.

This TCR was sampled from a woman between 18 and 29 years old with Graves' hyperthyroidism that later progressed to Graves' ophthalmopathy. Sequencing input: blood. V gene TRBV27 combines with J gene TRBJ1-1; 7 bases match TRBD1. CDR3 residues: CASSFIPGGEAFF. The CDR3 DNA reads as TGTGCCAGCAGTTTTATCCCAGGGGGGGAAGCTTTCTTT.